This is a list of T cell receptor beta chains from one sample in a study of T cell responses to AZD1222 COVID-19 vaccine. Generated by immunoSEQ multiplex PCR, the TCRdb table keeps only in-frame clones and is missing some. This sample carries around 120,000 clones, more than 85% of them seen once, and the ten largest clones take approximately 1.2%. The source was peripheral blood, collected on day 0 of AZD1222 vaccination. Every receptor here comes from an adult in good health. Each CDR3 is given with its conserved first and last residue. The D gene is left open where the match is weak. Part of the rows lack a size; the others show once, few, many or a class for expanded clones.

size	V	D	J	CDR3	DNA
NA	TRBV5-6	NA	TRBJ2-1	CASSSTLDNEQFF	TGTGCCAGCAGCTCGACACTAGACAATGAGCAGTTCTTC
once	TRBV30	NA	TRBJ1-1	CAWIQTFYTEAFF	TGTGCCTGGATCCAGACATTCTACACTGAAGCTTTCTTT
NA	TRBV6-5	TRBD2	TRBJ2-7	CASSSLGGETSYEQYF	TGTGCCAGCAGTTCGTTGGGGGGGGAGACCTCCTACGAGCAGTACTTC
NA	TRBV12-3/TRBV12-4	NA	TRBJ1-1	CASSLGSPEAFF	TGTGCCAGCAGTTTGGGGAGCCCTGAAGCTTTCTTT
NA	TRBV2	NA	TRBJ2-7	CASRDTASYEQYF	TGTGCCAGCAGGGACACTGCCTCCTACGAGCAGTACTTC
NA	TRBV2	TRBD1	TRBJ2-7	CASSETGLYEQYF	TGTGCCAGCAGCGAGACAGGGCTTTACGAGCAGTACTTC
NA	TRBV12-2	NA	TRBJ2-1	CASRSLGGGSRYHRNEQFF	TGTGCAAGTCGCTCCCTAGGGGGGGGCTCCAGGTACCATCGCAATGAGCAGTTCTTC
NA	TRBV18	NA	TRBJ1-2	CASSPTTVNYGYTF	TGTGCCAGCTCACCTACGACAGTCAACTATGGCTACACCTTC
NA	TRBV4-1	NA	TRBJ1-4	CASSPGRLGEKLFF	TGCGCCAGCAGCCCGGGTAGGCTGGGTGAAAAACTGTTTTTT
once	TRBV19	NA	TRBJ1-1	CASSMAHMNTEAFF	TGTGCCAGTAGTATGGCGCACATGAACACTGAAGCTTTCTTT
once	TRBV9	NA	TRBJ2-1	CASSATHEQFF	TGTGCCAGCAGCGCCACTCATGAGCAGTTCTTC
few	TRBV7-9	NA	TRBJ2-2	CASSRGLNTGELFF	TGTGCCAGCAGTCGGGGCCTAAACACCGGGGAGCTGTTTTTT
NA	TRBV19	NA	TRBJ1-5	CASSPGHGNQPQHF	TGTGCCAGTAGCCCGGGACACGGCAATCAGCCCCAGCATTTT
once	TRBV6-5	TRBD1	TRBJ2-1	CASRPRQVGGDEQFF	TGTGCCAGCAGACCGCGACAGGTAGGGGGCGATGAGCAGTTCTTC
NA	TRBV7-2	TRBD1	TRBJ2-3	CASSRSQGASTDTQYF	TGTGCCAGCAGCCGTAGCCAGGGGGCCAGCACAGATACGCAGTATTTT
once	TRBV30	TRBD1	TRBJ2-7	CATGDYEQYF	TGTGCGACAGGGGACTACGAGCAGTACTTC
NA	TRBV19	NA	TRBJ1-1	CASRWGNTEAFF	TGTGCCAGTAGATGGGGGAACACTGAAGCTTTCTTT
NA	TRBV10-3	NA	TRBJ1-5	CAISESRRDQPQHF	TGTGCCATCAGTGAGTCAAGGAGGGATCAGCCCCAGCATTTT
NA	TRBV7-2	TRBD2	TRBJ2-7	CASSASGDSYEQYF	TGTGCCAGCAGCGCTAGCGGGGATAGCTACGAGCAGTACTTC
NA	TRBV11-3	NA	TRBJ2-7	CASSLRQKYEQYF	TGTGCCAGCAGCTTACGCCAGAAGTACGAGCAGTACTTC
NA	TRBV28	TRBD1	TRBJ2-7	CATRGTGPNDEQYF	TGTGCCACCCGGGGGACAGGCCCCAATGACGAGCAGTACTTC
NA	TRBV5-4	NA	TRBJ2-3	CASSWDLDTQYF	TGTGCCAGCAGCTGGGACCTAGATACGCAGTATTTT
NA	TRBV7-3	NA	TRBJ2-7	CASSFLGGRNEQYF	TGTGCCAGCAGCTTCCTCGGGGGTCGGAACGAGCAGTACTTC
NA	TRBV2	TRBD1	TRBJ1-6	CASSPDRVDSPLHF	TGTGCCAGCAGTCCCGACAGGGTGGATTCACCCCTCCACTTT
NA	TRBV2	NA	TRBJ2-1	CASSFNGQAYNEQFF	TGTGCCAGCAGTTTCAATGGACAAGCCTACAATGAGCAGTTCTTC
NA	TRBV30	NA	TRBJ1-4	CAWGGGLTTNEKLFF	TGTGCCTGGGGGGGAGGACTGACAACTAATGAAAAACTGTTTTTT
once	TRBV5-1	NA	TRBJ2-3	CASSLGGQRTDTQYF	TGCGCCAGCAGCTTGGGTGGACAGAGGACAGATACGCAGTATTTT
once	TRBV7-8	TRBD1	TRBJ1-2	CASSSTGTGLGYTF	TGTGCCAGCAGCTCGACCGGGACAGGGTTAGGCTACACCTTC
NA	TRBV28	NA	TRBJ2-7	CASSSRLVDEQYF	TGTGCCAGCAGCTCCCGTCTAGTTGACGAGCAGTACTTC
NA	TRBV21-1	NA	TRBJ2-7	CASSKEGKNEQYF	TGTGCCAGCAGCAAAGAGGGGAAAAACGAGCAGTACTTC
once	TRBV5-4	NA	TRBJ1-3	CASSLEGFSGNTIYF	TGTGCCAGCAGCTTGGAGGGGTTCTCTGGAAACACCATATATTTT
NA	TRBV20-1	NA	TRBJ2-5	CSASIGLQETQYF	TGCAGTGCTAGTATCGGACTCCAAGAGACCCAGTACTTC
NA	TRBV19	TRBD2	TRBJ2-7	CASQPRGAQRGSYEQYF	TGTGCCAGTCAACCGAGGGGGGCCCAGCGGGGGTCCTACGAGCAGTACTTC
NA	TRBV6-5	NA	TRBJ1-2	CASSFRRANYGYTF	TGTGCCAGCAGCTTCAGGAGAGCTAACTATGGCTACACCTTC
NA	TRBV7-3	NA	TRBJ2-7	CASRPTGSYEQYF	TGTGCCAGCAGACCGACGGGCTCCTACGAGCAGTACTTC
NA	TRBV5-6	NA	TRBJ1-6	CASSSDTTAFNSPLHF	TGTGCCAGCAGCTCAGATACTACGGCCTTTAATTCACCCCTCCACTTT
NA	TRBV2	NA	TRBJ2-7	CASSSWYEQYF	TGTGCCAGCAGTAGCTGGTACGAGCAGTACTTC
NA	TRBV15	NA	TRBJ1-4	CATSRVSRVDEKLFF	TGTGCCACCAGCAGAGTTAGTAGGGTGGATGAAAAACTGTTTTTT
NA	TRBV7-9	NA	TRBJ2-1	CASSLRAPPFKDEQFF	TGTGCCAGCAGCTTGCGAGCCCCTCCTTTTAAGGATGAGCAGTTCTTC
NA	TRBV9	TRBD2	TRBJ2-3	CASSVSGGVEDTQYF	TGTGCCAGCAGCGTTAGCGGGGGGGTGGAAGATACGCAGTATTTT
NA	TRBV28	NA	TRBJ2-3	CASILRGIPSTDTQYF	TGTGCCAGCATCCTCAGGGGCATACCTAGCACAGATACGCAGTATTTT
NA	TRBV10-3	NA	TRBJ1-2	CAITPGGQVGRRYTF	TGTGCCATCACGCCGGGGGGGCAGGTCGGTAGGCGCTACACCTTC